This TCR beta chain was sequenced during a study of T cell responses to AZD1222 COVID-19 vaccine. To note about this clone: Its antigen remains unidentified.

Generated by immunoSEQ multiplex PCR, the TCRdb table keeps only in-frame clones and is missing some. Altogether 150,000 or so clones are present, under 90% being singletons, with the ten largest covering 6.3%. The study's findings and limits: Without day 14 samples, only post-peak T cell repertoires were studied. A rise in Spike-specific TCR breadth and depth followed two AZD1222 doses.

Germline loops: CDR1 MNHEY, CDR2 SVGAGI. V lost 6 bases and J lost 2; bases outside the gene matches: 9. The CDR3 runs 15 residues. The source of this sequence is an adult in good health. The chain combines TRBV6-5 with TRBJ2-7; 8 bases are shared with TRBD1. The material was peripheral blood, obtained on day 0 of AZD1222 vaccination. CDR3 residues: CASSYYGTGAYEQYF. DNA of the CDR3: TGTGCCAGCAGCTATTACGGGACAGGAGCCTACGAGCAGTACTTC.